Sequencing of this TCR beta chain was carried out in a study of blood T cell repertoires in COVID-19. Whole-study context: Some COVID-19 samples were acute and others convalescent; all came from the United States, Italy and Spain. PBMCs, B-cell-depleted T cells, or T cells provided the cDNA or gDNA that made up the material.

Per the germline V gene, CDR1 is GTSNPN and CDR2 is SVGIG (reference sequence). V was cut by 1 base and J by 1 base, with 5 bases left in between. The CDR3 totals 13 residues. This clone appeared a single time. Authors' processing steps: Amplified reference gene primers provided the basis for estimating nucleated cell counts. TCRdb's copy holds only in-frame clones and misses some; the assay was immunoSEQ multiplex PCR. V, J and clone size are taken as reported in that table, and D and trimming were inferred from the DNA itself. The sample has roughly 80,000 clones; about 88% are singletons. This TCR was sampled from a woman at least 80 years old with acute or convalescent COVID-19. V is TRBV30 and J is TRBJ1-5, with D hard to call. Sequencing was performed on peripheral blood. CDR3 loop: CAWSDGSNQPQHF. DNA for the CDR3: TGTGCCTGGAGTGACGGGAGCAATCAGCCCCAGCATTTT.